Listed below are T cell receptor beta chains from one sample, sequenced in a study of T cell responses to AZD1222 COVID-19 vaccine. Profiling relied on immunoSEQ multiplex PCR, and the TCRdb table lists in-frame clones only, not all of them. The sample lists over 85,000 clones; around 89% were seen once. The sequenced sample was peripheral blood, obtained on day 0 of AZD1222 vaccination. The receptors were gathered from an adult in good health. CDR3s include the opening cysteine and the closing phenylalanine or tryptophan. Fields, in order: clone size, V gene, J gene, D gene, CDR3 DNA, CDR3 protein. D genes are given only for firm matches. The size entry is marked missing in some rows and otherwise reads once, few, many or a size class.

clone_size: .; v_call: TRBV5-6; j_call: TRBJ2-1; d_call: TRBD2; cdr3_nt: TGTGCCAGCAGAACTAGCGGGAGTAGGGACAATGAGCAGTTCTTC; cdr3_aa: CASRTSGSRDNEQFF
clone_size: .; v_call: TRBV2; j_call: TRBJ1-2; d_call: TRBD1; cdr3_nt: TGTGCCAGCTCCGGGACAGGCTATGGCTACACCTTC; cdr3_aa: CASSGTGYGYTF
clone_size: .; v_call: TRBV7-2; j_call: TRBJ1-1; d_call: TRBD1; cdr3_nt: TGTGCCAGCAGCCCGCGACAGGGATTGGGAGCTTTCTTT; cdr3_aa: CASSPRQGLGAFF
clone_size: .; v_call: TRBV11-3; j_call: TRBJ1-6; d_call: .; cdr3_nt: TGTGCCAGCAGCTCTGGGGGACAAGGCGGTTCACCCCTCCACTTT; cdr3_aa: CASSSGGQGGSPLHF
clone_size: .; v_call: TRBV9; j_call: TRBJ1-1; d_call: .; cdr3_nt: TGTGCCAGCAGCGTAGCTACCAGCCTCACTGAAGCTTTCTTT; cdr3_aa: CASSVATSLTEAFF
clone_size: .; v_call: TRBV19; j_call: TRBJ2-6; d_call: TRBD1; cdr3_nt: TGTGCCAGTAGTATTGTGGGACAGGGGTTGGCTGGGGCCAACGTCCTGACTTTC; cdr3_aa: CASSIVGQGLAGANVLTF
clone_size: .; v_call: TRBV5-8; j_call: TRBJ1-2; d_call: .; cdr3_nt: TGTGCCAGCAGCTTGGCCAGCAGAAAAAACTATGGCTACACCTTC; cdr3_aa: CASSLASRKNYGYTF
clone_size: .; v_call: TRBV11-3; j_call: TRBJ2-5; d_call: .; cdr3_nt: TGTGCCAGCAGCCCCAACTGGGGGGTAGAGACCCAGTACTTC; cdr3_aa: CASSPNWGVETQYF
clone_size: .; v_call: TRBV7-9; j_call: TRBJ1-5; d_call: .; cdr3_nt: TGTGCCAGCAGCTCTAGCTCCTTCCGGGATCAGCCCCAGCATTTT; cdr3_aa: CASSSSSFRDQPQHF
clone_size: .; v_call: TRBV24-1; j_call: TRBJ1-2; d_call: .; cdr3_nt: TGTGCCACCAGTGATCCTTACAGGGATGGCTACACCTTC; cdr3_aa: CATSDPYRDGYTF
clone_size: .; v_call: TRBV5-1; j_call: TRBJ2-7; d_call: .; cdr3_nt: TGCGCCAGCAGCTTGGCTGGGGGCCCATTGAAGCAGTACTTC; cdr3_aa: CASSLAGGPLKQYF
clone_size: .; v_call: TRBV28; j_call: TRBJ2-7; d_call: .; cdr3_nt: TGTGCCAGCAGTGCCTTATCGGGGGCCTACGAGCAGTACTTC; cdr3_aa: CASSALSGAYEQYF
clone_size: .; v_call: TRBV14; j_call: TRBJ2-7; d_call: TRBD1; cdr3_nt: TGTGCCAGCAGCCATACTGACAGGGGTCGGGAGCAGTACTTC; cdr3_aa: CASSHTDRGREQYF
clone_size: .; v_call: TRBV11-2; j_call: TRBJ1-1; d_call: .; cdr3_nt: TGTGCCAGCAGCCAGAATGGGAACACTGAAGCTTTCTTT; cdr3_aa: CASSQNGNTEAFF
clone_size: .; v_call: TRBV5-1; j_call: TRBJ1-4; d_call: .; cdr3_nt: TGCGCCAGCAGCTTACAGGGCGCGAATGAAAAACTGTTTTTT; cdr3_aa: CASSLQGANEKLFF
clone_size: once; v_call: TRBV30; j_call: TRBJ1-2; d_call: .; cdr3_nt: TGTGCCTGGAGTGTAGTAGGGGCCGAAGGCTACACCTTC; cdr3_aa: CAWSVVGAEGYTF
clone_size: .; v_call: TRBV29-1; j_call: TRBJ1-1; d_call: .; cdr3_nt: TGCAGCGTTGAAGACGGGATTGAAGCTTTCTTT; cdr3_aa: CSVEDGIEAFF
clone_size: .; v_call: TRBV29-1; j_call: TRBJ1-1; d_call: .; cdr3_nt: TGCAGCGTTGGGAGGGGCACCAACACTGAAGCTTTCTTT; cdr3_aa: CSVGRGTNTEAFF
clone_size: .; v_call: TRBV6-5; j_call: TRBJ1-2; d_call: .; cdr3_nt: TGTGCCAGCAGACGGACTCTCGATCGGGATGGCTACACCTTC; cdr3_aa: CASRRTLDRDGYTF
clone_size: .; v_call: TRBV7-8; j_call: TRBJ2-1; d_call: .; cdr3_nt: TGTGCCAGCAGTCCCCATAGTGGTGAGCAGTTCTTC; cdr3_aa: CASSPHSGEQFF
clone_size: .; v_call: TRBV12-3/TRBV12-4; j_call: TRBJ2-5; d_call: .; cdr3_nt: TGTGCCAGCAGCCTCCAAGAGACCCAGTACTTC; cdr3_aa: CASSLQETQYF
clone_size: .; v_call: TRBV2; j_call: TRBJ1-3; d_call: .; cdr3_nt: TGTGCCAGCAGTACCAGCGCGGGGCTGAACACCATATATTTT; cdr3_aa: CASSTSAGLNTIYF
clone_size: .; v_call: TRBV30; j_call: TRBJ1-2; d_call: .; cdr3_nt: TGTGCCTGGAGGAAACACAGACTGAACTCAAACTATGGCTACACCTTC; cdr3_aa: CAWRKHRLNSNYGYTF
clone_size: .; v_call: TRBV18; j_call: TRBJ1-3; d_call: .; cdr3_nt: TGTGCCAGCTCACCAAGAGGCTTTCCTGGAAACACCATATATTTT; cdr3_aa: CASSPRGFPGNTIYF
clone_size: few; v_call: TRBV10-3; j_call: TRBJ1-5; d_call: .; cdr3_nt: TGTGCCATCAGTGAAACGGAGAATCAGCCCCAGCATTTT; cdr3_aa: CAISETENQPQHF
clone_size: .; v_call: TRBV7-9; j_call: TRBJ1-2; d_call: .; cdr3_nt: TGTGCCAGCAGCTTTGAGCGGAGTGGAGGCTACACCTTC; cdr3_aa: CASSFERSGGYTF
clone_size: .; v_call: TRBV15; j_call: TRBJ2-5; d_call: .; cdr3_nt: TGTGCCACCAGCAGAGACGGCGGACAAGAGACCCAGTACTTC; cdr3_aa: CATSRDGGQETQYF
clone_size: .; v_call: TRBV9; j_call: TRBJ2-7; d_call: TRBD2; cdr3_nt: TGTGCCAGCAGCGTAGGTGTTAGCGGGGGAGCCTACGAGCAGTACTTC; cdr3_aa: CASSVGVSGGAYEQYF
clone_size: .; v_call: TRBV15; j_call: TRBJ1-4; d_call: .; cdr3_nt: TGTGCCACCAGCAGAGGGCCAGCAACTAATGAAAAACTGTTTTTT; cdr3_aa: CATSRGPATNEKLFF
clone_size: .; v_call: TRBV5-1; j_call: TRBJ2-1; d_call: TRBD1; cdr3_nt: TGCGCCAGCAGCTTGGCCGGTGGGGACAGGGGGTCGAATGAGCAGTTCTTC; cdr3_aa: CASSLAGGDRGSNEQFF
clone_size: .; v_call: TRBV18; j_call: TRBJ1-2; d_call: .; cdr3_nt: TGTGCCAGCTCCCCGAACCGCGACAGTCAATACACCTTC; cdr3_aa: CASSPNRDSQYTF
clone_size: .; v_call: TRBV7-9; j_call: TRBJ1-3; d_call: .; cdr3_nt: TGTGCCAGCAGCTCGGGGCAGGGATCTGGAAACACCATATATTTT; cdr3_aa: CASSSGQGSGNTIYF
clone_size: .; v_call: TRBV6-1; j_call: TRBJ1-6; d_call: .; cdr3_nt: TGTGCCAGCAGTGAGAGGGCCACCTCCTATAATTCACCCCTCCACTTT; cdr3_aa: CASSERATSYNSPLHF